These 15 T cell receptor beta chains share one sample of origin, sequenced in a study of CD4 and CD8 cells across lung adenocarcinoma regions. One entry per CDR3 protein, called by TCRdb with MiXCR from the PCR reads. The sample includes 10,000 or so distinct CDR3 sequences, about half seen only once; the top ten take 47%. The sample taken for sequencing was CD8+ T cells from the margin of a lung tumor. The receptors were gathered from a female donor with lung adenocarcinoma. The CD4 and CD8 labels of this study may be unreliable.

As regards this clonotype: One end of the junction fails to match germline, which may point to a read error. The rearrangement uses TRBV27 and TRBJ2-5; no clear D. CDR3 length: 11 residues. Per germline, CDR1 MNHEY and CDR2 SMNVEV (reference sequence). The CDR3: CAGRDPETQYF. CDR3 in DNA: TGTGCGGGCCGTGATCCAGAGACCCAGTATTTC.

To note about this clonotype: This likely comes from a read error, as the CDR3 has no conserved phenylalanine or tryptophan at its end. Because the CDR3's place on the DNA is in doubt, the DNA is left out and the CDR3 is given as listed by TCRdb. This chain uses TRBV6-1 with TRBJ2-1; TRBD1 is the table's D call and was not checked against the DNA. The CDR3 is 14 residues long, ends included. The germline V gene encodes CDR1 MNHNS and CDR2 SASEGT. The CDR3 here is CASREPSGANVQTV.

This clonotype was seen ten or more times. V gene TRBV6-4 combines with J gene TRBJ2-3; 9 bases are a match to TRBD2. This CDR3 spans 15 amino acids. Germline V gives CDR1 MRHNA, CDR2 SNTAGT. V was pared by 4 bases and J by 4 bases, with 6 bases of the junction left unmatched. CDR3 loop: CASSVSSGTPDTQYF. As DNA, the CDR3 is TGTGCCAGCAGTGTGTCTAGCGGGACTCCAGATACGCAGTATTTT.

CDR3 amino acids: CASSVQDGEQFF. DNA for the CDR3: TGTGCCAGCAGTGTACAGGATGGTGAGCAGTTCTTC. The chain has TRBV6-1 and TRBJ2-1, with D tentatively TRBD1 (5 bases). Germline CDR1 reads MNHNS; CDR2 reads SASEGT. V shed 4 bases and J shed 9 bases, with 10 bases lying between them. This CDR3 has 12 residues.

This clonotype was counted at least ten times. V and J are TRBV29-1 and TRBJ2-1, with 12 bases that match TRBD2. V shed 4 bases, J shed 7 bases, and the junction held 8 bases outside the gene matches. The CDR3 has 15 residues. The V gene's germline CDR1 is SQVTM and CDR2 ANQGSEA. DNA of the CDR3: TGCAGCGTTGCCGCTCTAGCGGGAGGGGGGAATGAGCAGTTCTTC. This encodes CSVAALAGGGNEQFF.

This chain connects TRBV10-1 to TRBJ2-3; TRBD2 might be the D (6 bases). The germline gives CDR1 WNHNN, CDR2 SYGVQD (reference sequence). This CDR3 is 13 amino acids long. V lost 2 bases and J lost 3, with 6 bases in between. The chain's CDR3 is CASSEAGTDTQYF. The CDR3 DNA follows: TGCGCCAGCAGTGAGGCGGGAACAGATACGCAGTATTTT.

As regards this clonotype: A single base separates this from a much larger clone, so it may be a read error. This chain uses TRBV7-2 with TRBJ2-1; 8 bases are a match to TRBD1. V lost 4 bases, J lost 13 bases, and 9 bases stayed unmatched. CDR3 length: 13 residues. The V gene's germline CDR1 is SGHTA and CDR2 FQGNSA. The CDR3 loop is CASSSGGAQTQFF. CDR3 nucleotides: TGTGCCAGCAGCTCAGGGGGCGCACAGACCCAGTTCTTC. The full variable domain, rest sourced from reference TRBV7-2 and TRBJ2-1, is GAGVSQSPSNKVTEKGKDVELRCDPISGHTALYWYRQSLGQGLEFLIYFQGNSAPDKSGLPSDRFSAERTGGSVSTLTIQRTQQEDSAVYLCASSSGGAQTQFFGPGTRLTVL.

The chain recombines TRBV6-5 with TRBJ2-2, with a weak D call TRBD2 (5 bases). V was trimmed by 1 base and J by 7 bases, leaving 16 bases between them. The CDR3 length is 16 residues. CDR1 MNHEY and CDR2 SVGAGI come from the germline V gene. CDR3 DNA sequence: TGTGCCAGCAGTTACTATTTGGGAGCTGAATACGGGGAGCTGTTTTTT. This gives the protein CASSYYLGAEYGELFF.

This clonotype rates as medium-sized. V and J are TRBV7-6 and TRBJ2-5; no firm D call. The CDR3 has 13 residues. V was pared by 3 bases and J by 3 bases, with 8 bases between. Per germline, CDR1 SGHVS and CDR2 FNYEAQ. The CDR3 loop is CASSFSDEETQYF. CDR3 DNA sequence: TGTGCCAGCAGCTTCTCTGATGAAGAGACCCAGTACTTC. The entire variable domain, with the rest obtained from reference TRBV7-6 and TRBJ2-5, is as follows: GAGVSQSPRYKVTKRGQDVALRCDPISGHVSLYWYRQALGQGPEFLTYFNYEAQQDKSGLPNDRFSAERPEGSISTLTIQRTEQRDSAMYRCASSFSDEETQYFGPGTRLLVL.

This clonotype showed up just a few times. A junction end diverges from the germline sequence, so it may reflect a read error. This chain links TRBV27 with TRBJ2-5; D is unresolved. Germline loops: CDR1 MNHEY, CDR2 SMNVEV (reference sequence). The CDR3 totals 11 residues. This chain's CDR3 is CGGGDQETQYF. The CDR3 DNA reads TGTGGCGGCGGTGACCAAGAGACGCAGTATTTC.

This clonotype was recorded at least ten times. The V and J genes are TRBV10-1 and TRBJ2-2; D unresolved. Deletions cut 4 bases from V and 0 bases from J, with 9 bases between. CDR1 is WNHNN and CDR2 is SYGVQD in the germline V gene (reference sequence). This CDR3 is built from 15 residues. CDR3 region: CASSALGTNTGELFF. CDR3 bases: TGCGCCAGCAGTGCGTTGGGGACGAACACCGGGGAGCTGTTTTTT.

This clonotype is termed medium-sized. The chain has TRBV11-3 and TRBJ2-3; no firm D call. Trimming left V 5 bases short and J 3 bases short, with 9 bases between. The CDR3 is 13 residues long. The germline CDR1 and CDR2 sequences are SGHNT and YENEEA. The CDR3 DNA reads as TGTGCCAGCAGCCTCGTAGTGACAGATACGCAGTATTTT. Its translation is CASSLVVTDTQYF.

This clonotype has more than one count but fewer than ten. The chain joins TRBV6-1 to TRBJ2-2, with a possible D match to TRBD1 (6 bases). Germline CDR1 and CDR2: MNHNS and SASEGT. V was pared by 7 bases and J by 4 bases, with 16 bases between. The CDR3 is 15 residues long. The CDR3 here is CASNLQGRSTGELFF. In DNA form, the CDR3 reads TGTGCCAGCAATCTACAGGGAAGGTCCACCGGGGAGCTGTTTTTT.

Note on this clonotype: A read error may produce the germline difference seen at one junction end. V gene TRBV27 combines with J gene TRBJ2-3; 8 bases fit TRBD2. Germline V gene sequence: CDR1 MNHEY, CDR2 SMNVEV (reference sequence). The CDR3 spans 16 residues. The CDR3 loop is CASGGGRAGGQDTQYF. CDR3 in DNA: TGTGCCAGCGGGGGGGGCCGGGCGGGAGGACAAGATACCCAGTATTTC.

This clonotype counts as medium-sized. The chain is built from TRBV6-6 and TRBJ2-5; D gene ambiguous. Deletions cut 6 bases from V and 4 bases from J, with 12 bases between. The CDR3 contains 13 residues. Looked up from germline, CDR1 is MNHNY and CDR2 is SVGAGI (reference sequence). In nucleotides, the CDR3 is TGTGCCAGCAGCATTATACGAGTAGAGACCCAGTACTTC. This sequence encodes CASSIIRVETQYF.